This note documents a single T cell receptor beta chain sequence. The CDR3 runs 13 residues. V lost 6 bases and J lost 4; bases outside the gene matches: 6. Germline V CDR1 and CDR2: DFQATT, SNEGSKA (reference sequence). The data originate from a study of CD8 T cells in Susac syndrome. RNA was extracted with the RNeasy kit, and a quantity of about 0.45 to 1 ug was reverse transcribed using random hexamers. Each CDR3 protein is one row after TCRdb ran MiXCR on the immunoSEQ multiplex PCR reads. The sample has about 110,000 distinct CDR3 sequences, approximately 94% seen once; the top ten hold 0.41%. The sequence was collected from a human donor with Susac syndrome. Source material: CD8+ T cells from PBMCs. This chain joins TRBV20-1 and TRBJ1-1; 9 bases are a match to TRBD1. In DNA, the CDR3 is TGCAGTGCCTGGGGACAGGGTGTCACTGAAGCTTTCTTT. Its translation: CSAWGQGVTEAFF.